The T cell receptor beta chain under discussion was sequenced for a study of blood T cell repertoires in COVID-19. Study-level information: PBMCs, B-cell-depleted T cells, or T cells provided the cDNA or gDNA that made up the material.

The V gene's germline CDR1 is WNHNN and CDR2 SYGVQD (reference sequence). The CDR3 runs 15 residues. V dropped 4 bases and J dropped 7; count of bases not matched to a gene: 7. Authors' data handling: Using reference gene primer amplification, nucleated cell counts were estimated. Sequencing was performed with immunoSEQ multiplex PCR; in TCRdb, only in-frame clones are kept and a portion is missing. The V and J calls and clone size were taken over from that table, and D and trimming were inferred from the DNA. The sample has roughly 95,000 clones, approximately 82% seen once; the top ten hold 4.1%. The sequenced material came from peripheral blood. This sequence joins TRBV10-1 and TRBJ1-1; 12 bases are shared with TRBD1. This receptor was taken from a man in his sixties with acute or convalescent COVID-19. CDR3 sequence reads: CASSAGTGGKGEAFF. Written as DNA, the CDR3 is TGCGCCAGCAGTGCCGGGACAGGGGGCAAGGGTGAAGCTTTCTTT.